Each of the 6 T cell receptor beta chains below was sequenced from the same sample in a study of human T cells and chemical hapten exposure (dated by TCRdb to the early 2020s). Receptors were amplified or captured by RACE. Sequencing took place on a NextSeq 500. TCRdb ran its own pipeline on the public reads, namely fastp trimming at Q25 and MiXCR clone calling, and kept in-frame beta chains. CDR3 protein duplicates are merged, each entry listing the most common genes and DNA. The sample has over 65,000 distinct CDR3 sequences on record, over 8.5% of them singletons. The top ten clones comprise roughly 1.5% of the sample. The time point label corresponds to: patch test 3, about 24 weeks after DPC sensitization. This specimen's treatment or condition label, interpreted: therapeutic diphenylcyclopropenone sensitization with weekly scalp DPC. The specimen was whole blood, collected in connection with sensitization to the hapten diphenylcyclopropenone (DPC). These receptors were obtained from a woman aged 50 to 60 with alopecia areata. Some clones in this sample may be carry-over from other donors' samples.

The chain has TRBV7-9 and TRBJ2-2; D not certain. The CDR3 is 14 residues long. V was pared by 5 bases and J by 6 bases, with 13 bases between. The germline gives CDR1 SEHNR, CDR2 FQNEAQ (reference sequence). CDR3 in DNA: TGTGCCAGCAGCAATCCCCTGGCCGCCGGGGAGCTGTTTTTT. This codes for CASSNPLAAGELFF.

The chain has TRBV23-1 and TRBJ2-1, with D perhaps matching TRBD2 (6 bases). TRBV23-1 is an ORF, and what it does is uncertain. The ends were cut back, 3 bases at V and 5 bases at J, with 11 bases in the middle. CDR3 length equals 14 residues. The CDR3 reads CASSHHTGDNEQFF. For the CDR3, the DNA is TGCGCCAGCAGTCACCATACGGGGGACAATGAGCAGTTCTTC.

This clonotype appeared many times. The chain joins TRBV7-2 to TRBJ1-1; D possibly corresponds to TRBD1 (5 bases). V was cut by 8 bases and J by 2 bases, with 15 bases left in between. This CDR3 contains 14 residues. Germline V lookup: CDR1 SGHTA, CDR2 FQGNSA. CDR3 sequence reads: CASALHRINTEAFF. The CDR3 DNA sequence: TGTGCCAGCGCTCTGCACAGGATAAACACTGAAGCTTTCTTT.

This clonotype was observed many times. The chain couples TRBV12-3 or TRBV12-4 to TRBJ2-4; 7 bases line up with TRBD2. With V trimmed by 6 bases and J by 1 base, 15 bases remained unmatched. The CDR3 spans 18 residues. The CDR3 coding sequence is TGTGCCAGCAGCCCCCGCCCGCGGCTAGCGGACGCCAAAAACATTCAGTACTTC. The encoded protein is CASSPRPRLADAKNIQYF.

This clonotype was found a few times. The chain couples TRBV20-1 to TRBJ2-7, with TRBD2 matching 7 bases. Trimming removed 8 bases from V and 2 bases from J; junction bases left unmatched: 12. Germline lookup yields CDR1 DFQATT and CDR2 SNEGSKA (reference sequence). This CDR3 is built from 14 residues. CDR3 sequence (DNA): TGCAGTTTCAAAGGCGGGAGTCGAACCTACGAGCAGTACTTC. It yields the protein CSFKGGSRTYEQYF.

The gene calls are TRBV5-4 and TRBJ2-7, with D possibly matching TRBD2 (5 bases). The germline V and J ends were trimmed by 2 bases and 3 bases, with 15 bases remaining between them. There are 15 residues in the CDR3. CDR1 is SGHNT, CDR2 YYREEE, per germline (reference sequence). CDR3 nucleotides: TGTGCCAGCAGCTTTTCCTCTACCGGACTCTACGAGCAGTACTTC. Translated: CASSFSSTGLYEQYF.